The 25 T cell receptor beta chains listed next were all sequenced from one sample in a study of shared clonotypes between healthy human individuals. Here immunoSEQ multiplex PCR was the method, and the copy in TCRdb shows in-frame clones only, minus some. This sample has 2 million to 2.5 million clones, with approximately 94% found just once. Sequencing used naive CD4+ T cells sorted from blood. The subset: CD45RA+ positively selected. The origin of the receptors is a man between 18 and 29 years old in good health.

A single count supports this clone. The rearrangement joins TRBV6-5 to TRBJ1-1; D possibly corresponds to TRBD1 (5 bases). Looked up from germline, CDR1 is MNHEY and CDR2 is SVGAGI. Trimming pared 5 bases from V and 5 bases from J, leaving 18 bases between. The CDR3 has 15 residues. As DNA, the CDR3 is TGTGCCAGCAGTCCGGGAGGGGTAGCAGGGACTGAAGCTTTCTTT. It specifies CASSPGGVAGTEAFF.

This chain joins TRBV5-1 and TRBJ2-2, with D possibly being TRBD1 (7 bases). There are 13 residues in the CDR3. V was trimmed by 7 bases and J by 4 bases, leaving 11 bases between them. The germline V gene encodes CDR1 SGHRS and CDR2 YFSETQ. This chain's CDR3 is CASGQGGTGELFF. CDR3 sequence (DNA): TGCGCCAGCGGGCAGGGGGGCACCGGGGAGCTGTTTTTT.

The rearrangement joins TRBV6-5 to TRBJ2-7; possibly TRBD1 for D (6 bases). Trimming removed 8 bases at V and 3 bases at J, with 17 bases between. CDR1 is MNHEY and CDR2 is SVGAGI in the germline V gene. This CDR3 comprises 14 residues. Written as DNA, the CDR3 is TGTGCCAGCGGTATCAGGGGAGAGAACTACGAGCAGTACTTC. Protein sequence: CASGIRGENYEQYF.

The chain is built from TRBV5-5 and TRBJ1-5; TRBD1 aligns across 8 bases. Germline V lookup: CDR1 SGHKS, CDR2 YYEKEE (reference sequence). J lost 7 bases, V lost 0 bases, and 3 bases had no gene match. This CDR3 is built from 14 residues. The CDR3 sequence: CASSLAPGGQPQHF. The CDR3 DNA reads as TGTGCCAGCAGCTTGGCGCCAGGGGGCCAGCCCCAGCATTTT.

CDR3 in amino acids: CAWRFPSTDTQYF. CDR3 bases: TGTGCCTGGAGGTTCCCTAGTACAGATACGCAGTATTTT. The V and J genes are TRBV30 and TRBJ2-3, with D unresolved. With 3 bases removed from V and 3 bases from J, the gap between germline ends came to 10 bases. This CDR3 spans 13 amino acids. Germline lookup yields CDR1 GTSNPN and CDR2 SVGIG (reference sequence). The full variable domain, completed using reference TRBV30 and TRBJ2-3, is SQTIHQWPATLVQPVGSPLSLECTVEGTSNPNLYWYRQAAGRGLQLLFYSVGIGQISSEVPQNLSASRPQDRQFILSSKKLLLSDSGFYLCAWRFPSTDTQYFGPGTRLTVL.

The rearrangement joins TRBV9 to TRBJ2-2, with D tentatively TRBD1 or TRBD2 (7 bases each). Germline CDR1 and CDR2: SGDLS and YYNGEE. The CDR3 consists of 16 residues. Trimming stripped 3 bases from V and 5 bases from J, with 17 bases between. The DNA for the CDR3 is TGTGCCAGCAGCGCCCCGATCAGGGGGGGGACCGGGGAGCTGTTTTTT. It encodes CASSAPIRGGTGELFF.

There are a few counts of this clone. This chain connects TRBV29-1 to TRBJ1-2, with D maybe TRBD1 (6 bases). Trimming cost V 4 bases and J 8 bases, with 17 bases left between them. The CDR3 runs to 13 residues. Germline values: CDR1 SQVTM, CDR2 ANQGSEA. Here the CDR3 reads CSVGGGAGEGYTF. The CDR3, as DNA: TGCAGCGTTGGAGGCGGGGCAGGGGAGGGCTACACCTTC.

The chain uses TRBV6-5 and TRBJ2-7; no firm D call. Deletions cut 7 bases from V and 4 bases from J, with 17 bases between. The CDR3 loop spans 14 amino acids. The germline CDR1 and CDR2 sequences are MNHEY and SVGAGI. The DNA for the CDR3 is TGTGCCAGCACCCCCCGAAAGTTTTCGTACGAGCAGTACTTC. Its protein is CASTPRKFSYEQYF.

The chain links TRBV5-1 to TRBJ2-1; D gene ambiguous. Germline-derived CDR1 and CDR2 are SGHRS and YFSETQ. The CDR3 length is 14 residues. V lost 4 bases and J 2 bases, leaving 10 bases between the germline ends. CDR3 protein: CASSPPTAYNEQFF. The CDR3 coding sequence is TGCGCCAGCAGCCCCCCCACTGCCTACAATGAGCAGTTCTTC. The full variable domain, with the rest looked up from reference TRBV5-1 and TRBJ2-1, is KAGVTQTPRYLIKTRGQQVTLSCSPISGHRSVSWYQQTPGQGLQFLFEYFSETQRNKGNFPGRFSGRQFSNSRSEMNVSTLELGDSALYLCASSPPTAYNEQFFGPGTRLTVL.

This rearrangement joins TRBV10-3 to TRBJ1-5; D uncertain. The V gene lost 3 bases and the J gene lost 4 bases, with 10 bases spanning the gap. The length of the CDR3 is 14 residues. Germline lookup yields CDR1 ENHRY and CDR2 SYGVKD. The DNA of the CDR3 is TGTGCCATCAGTGACGGAGGGCAAAATCAGCCCCAGCATTTT. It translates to CAISDGGQNQPQHF.

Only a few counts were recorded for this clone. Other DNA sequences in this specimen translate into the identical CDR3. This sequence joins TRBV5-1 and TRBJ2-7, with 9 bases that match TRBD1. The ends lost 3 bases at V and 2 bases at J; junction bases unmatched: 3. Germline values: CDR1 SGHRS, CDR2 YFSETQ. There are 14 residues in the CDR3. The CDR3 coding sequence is TGCGCCAGCAGCTCCGGGACAGGGACCTACGAGCAGTACTTC. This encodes CASSSGTGTYEQYF.

The CDR3 spells CASSSGDRSTDTQYF. As DNA, the CDR3 is TGTGCCAGCAGCTCCGGGGACAGAAGCACAGATACGCAGTATTTT. The rearrangement uses TRBV9 and TRBJ2-3, with 7 bases aligning to TRBD1. There are 15 residues in the CDR3. J gave up 0 bases and V 4 bases, and 5 bases lay outside the gene matches. From germline, CDR1 is SGDLS and CDR2 YYNGEE.

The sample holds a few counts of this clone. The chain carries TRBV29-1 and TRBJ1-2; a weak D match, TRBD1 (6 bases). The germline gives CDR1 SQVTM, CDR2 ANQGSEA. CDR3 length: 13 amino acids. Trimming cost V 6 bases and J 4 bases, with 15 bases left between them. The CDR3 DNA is TGCAGCGTGGCGAAACAGGGTCCCTATGGCTACACCTTC. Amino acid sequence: CSVAKQGPYGYTF.

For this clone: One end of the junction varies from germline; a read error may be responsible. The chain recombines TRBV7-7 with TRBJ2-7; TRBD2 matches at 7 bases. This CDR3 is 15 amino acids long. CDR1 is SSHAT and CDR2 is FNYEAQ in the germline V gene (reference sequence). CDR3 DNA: TGTGCTAGCAGCCCCCTGGTAGCGGGTTCCTACGAGCAGTACTTC. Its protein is CASSPLVAGSYEQYF.

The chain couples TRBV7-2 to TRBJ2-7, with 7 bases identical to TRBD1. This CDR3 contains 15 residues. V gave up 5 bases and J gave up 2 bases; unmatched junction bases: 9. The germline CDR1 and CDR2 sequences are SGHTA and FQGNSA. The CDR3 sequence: CASSLSPGQTYEQYF. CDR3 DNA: TGTGCCAGCAGCCTAAGCCCGGGACAGACCTACGAGCAGTACTTC.

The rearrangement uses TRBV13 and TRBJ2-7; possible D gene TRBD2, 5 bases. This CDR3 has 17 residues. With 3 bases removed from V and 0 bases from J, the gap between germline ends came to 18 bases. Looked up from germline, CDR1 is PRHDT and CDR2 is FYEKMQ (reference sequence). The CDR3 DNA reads TGTGCCAGCAGCTTCTCTTCTTGGGGTGGGAGCTCCTACGAGCAGTACTTC. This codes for CASSFSSWGGSSYEQYF.

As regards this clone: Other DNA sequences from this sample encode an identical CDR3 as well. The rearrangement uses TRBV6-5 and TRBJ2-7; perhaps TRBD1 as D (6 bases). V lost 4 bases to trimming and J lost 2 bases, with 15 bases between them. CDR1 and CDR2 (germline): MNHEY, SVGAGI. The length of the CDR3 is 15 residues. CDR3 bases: TGTGCCAGCAGTTCCCAGGACAGAGGTCCCTACGAGCAGTACTTC. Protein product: CASSSQDRGPYEQYF.

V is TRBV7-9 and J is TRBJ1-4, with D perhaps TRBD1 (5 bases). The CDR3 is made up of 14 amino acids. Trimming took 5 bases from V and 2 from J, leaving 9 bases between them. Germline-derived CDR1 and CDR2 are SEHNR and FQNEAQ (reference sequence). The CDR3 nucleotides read TGTGCCAGCAGCCCCCGGGGCACTAATGAAAAACTGTTTTTT. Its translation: CASSPRGTNEKLFF.

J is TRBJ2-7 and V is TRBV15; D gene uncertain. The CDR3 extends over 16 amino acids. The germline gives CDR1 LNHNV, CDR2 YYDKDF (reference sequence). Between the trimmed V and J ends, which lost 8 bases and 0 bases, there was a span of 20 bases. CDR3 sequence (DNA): TGTGCCACCGGCACCCCGGTCGGCACGAGCTCCTACGAGCAGTACTTC. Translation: CATGTPVGTSSYEQYF. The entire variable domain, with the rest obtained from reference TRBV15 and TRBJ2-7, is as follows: DAMVIQNPRYQVTQFGKPVTLSCSQTLNHNVMYWYQQKSSQAPKLLFHYYDKDFNNEADTPDNFQSRRPNTSFCFLDIRSPGLGDTAMYLCATGTPVGTSSYEQYFGPGTRLTVT.

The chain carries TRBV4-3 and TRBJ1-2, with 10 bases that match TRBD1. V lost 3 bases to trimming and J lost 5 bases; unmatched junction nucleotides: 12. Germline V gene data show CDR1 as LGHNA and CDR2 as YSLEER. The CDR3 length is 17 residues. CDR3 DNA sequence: TGCGCCAGCAGCCATCTAGTCCGGGACAGGGGAACGTATGGCTACACCTTC. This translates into CASSHLVRDRGTYGYTF.

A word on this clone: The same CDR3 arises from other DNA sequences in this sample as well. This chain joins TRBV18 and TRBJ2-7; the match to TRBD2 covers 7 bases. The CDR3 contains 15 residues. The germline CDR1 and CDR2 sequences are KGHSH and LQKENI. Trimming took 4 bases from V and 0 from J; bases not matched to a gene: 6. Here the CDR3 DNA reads TGTGCCAGCTCACGAGCTAGCGGTAGCTCCTACGAGCAGTACTTC. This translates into CASSRASGSSYEQYF.

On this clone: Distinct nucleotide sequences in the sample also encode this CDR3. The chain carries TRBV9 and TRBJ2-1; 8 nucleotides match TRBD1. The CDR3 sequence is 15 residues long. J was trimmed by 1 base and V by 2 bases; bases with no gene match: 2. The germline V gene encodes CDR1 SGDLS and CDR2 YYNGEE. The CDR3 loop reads CASSVTGGSYNEQFF. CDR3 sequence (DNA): TGTGCCAGCAGCGTTACAGGGGGATCCTACAATGAGCAGTTCTTC.

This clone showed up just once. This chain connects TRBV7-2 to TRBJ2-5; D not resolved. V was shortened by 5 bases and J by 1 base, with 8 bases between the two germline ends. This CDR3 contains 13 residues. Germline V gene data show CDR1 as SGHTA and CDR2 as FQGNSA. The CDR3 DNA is TGTGCCAGCAGCCCCAGAAGCCAAGAGACCCAGTACTTC. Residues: CASSPRSQETQYF.

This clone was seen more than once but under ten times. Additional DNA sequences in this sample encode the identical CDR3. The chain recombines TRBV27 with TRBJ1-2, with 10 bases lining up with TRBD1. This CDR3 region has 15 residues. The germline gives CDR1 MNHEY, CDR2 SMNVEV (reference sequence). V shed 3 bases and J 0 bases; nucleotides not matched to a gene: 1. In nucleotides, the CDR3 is TGTGCCAGCAGTTTGGGACAGGGGACTAACTATGGCTACACCTTC. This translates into CASSLGQGTNYGYTF.

CDR3 coding DNA: TGTGCCAGCAGTAGGGTTAGCGGGGGGTTTTACGAGCAGTACTTC. Protein product: CASSRVSGGFYEQYF. V usage is TRBV2 and J usage is TRBJ2-7, with 10 bases that match TRBD2. The germline gives CDR1 SNHLY, CDR2 FYNNEI. Trimming removed 5 bases from V and 4 bases from J; junction bases left unmatched: 8. The CDR3 length is 15 residues.